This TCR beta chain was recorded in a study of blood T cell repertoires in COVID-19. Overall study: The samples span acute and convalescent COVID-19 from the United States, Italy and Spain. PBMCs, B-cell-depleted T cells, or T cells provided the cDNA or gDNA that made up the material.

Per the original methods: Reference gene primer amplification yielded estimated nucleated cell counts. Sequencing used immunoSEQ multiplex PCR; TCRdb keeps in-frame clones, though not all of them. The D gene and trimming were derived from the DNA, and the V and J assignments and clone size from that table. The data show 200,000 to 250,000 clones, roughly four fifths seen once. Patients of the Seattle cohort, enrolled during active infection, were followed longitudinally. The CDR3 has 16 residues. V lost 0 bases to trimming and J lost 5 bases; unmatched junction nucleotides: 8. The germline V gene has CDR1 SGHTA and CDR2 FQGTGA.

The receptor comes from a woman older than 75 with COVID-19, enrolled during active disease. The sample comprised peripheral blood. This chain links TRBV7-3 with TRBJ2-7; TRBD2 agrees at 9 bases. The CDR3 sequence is CASSLTWAGGPHEQYF. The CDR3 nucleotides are TGTGCCAGCAGCTTAACATGGGCGGGAGGGCCCCACGAGCAGTACTTC.